This is a list of T cell receptor beta chains from one sample in a study of shared clonotypes between healthy human individuals. Data came from immunoSEQ multiplex PCR; TCRdb stores just in-frame clones and leaves some out. The sample has about 680,000 clones; around 78% are singletons. The sequencing sample was made of memory CD4+ T cells sorted from blood. The source is a woman in her 30s in good health. CDR3s include the opening cysteine and the closing phenylalanine or tryptophan. Each record gives: CDR3 DNA, CDR3 protein, D gene, J gene, V gene, clone size. A D gene is named only where the DNA matches it firmly. The size of a clone is reported for some rows only, either as once, few or many, or as a class for expanded clones.

TGTGCCAGCAGCGTATCACAGGGACAGGTTTTCGATGAGCAGTTCTTC,CASSVSQGQVFDEQFF,TRBD1,TRBJ2-1,TRBV9,NA
TGTGCCAGTAGTACAAGTGGCAGGGCCCACTCCCACGAGCAGTACTTC,CASSTSGRAHSHEQYF,NA,TRBJ2-7,TRBV19,NA
TGTGCCAGCAGTCCGACATCCGCGGGGATCTATGGCTACACCTTC,CASSPTSAGIYGYTF,NA,TRBJ1-2,TRBV27,many
TGTGCCAGCAGTTTCACCCATATTAAGTATAGCAATCAGCCCCAGCATTTT,CASSFTHIKYSNQPQHF,NA,TRBJ1-5,TRBV28,few
TGTGCCAGTAGTATCGGAATTGGCGACCACAATGAGCAGTTCTTC,CASSIGIGDHNEQFF,NA,TRBJ2-1,TRBV19,NA
TGTGCCAGCTCACCACCGAACGGTCAAGAGACCCAGTACTTC,CASSPPNGQETQYF,NA,TRBJ2-5,TRBV18,NA
TGTGCCAGCCTACGGGACAGCTCTGGAAACACCATATATTTT,CASLRDSSGNTIYF,TRBD1,TRBJ1-3,TRBV28,NA
TGTGCCAGCAGTTTAGTCTGGACTGAAGCTTTCTTT,CASSLVWTEAFF,NA,TRBJ1-1,TRBV28,few
TGTGCCTGGAGGCCCGCCCGTGCGGAGCAGTTCTTC,CAWRPARAEQFF,NA,TRBJ2-1,TRBV30,few
TGCGCCAGCAGCCAAGATCTTCTACCTCGGAGCTTGGGAGATACGCAGTATTTT,CASSQDLLPRSLGDTQYF,NA,TRBJ2-3,TRBV4-1,NA
TGTGCCAGTAGTATAAAACGTGCCACTGAAGCTTTCTTT,CASSIKRATEAFF,NA,TRBJ1-1,TRBV19,NA
TGTGCCAGCAGCTTGGGTAGCGGGAGTAATGACTGGAATGAGCAGTTCTTC,CASSLGSGSNDWNEQFF,TRBD2,TRBJ2-1,TRBV5-4,NA
TGTGCCAGCAGCGGACCCGGGACTAGCACAGATACGCAGTATTTT,CASSGPGTSTDTQYF,NA,TRBJ2-3,TRBV9,NA
TGCGCCAGCGTCTCACAGGGGGGCACCGGGGAGCTGTTTTTT,CASVSQGGTGELFF,TRBD1,TRBJ2-2,TRBV5-1,few
TGTGCCAGCAGCGGCGCAATAGGAGAAAAACTGTTTTTT,CASSGAIGEKLFF,NA,TRBJ1-4,TRBV11-2,NA
TGTGCCAGCAGCTCATCAGGGGGCGGCGGGGAGCTGTTTTTT,CASSSSGGGGELFF,TRBD1,TRBJ2-2,TRBV7-6,few
TGTGCCAGCAGTGATAGTCTGAGCTCCTATAATTCACCCCTCCACTTT,CASSDSLSSYNSPLHF,NA,TRBJ1-6,TRBV25-1,NA
TGTGCCAGTAGGGGATGGGACGCCGGCTATGGCTACACCTTC,CASRGWDAGYGYTF,NA,TRBJ1-2,TRBV19,NA
TGTGCCAGCAGTGGGCAGGCGGGGTCTGGAAACACCATATATTTT,CASSGQAGSGNTIYF,NA,TRBJ1-3,TRBV28,once
TGCGCCAGCAGCTTGGGACGTAACAATGAGCAGTTCTTC,CASSLGRNNEQFF,NA,TRBJ2-1,TRBV5-1,few
TGCGCCAGCAGCTCGGAGCGGGGCTCCTACAATGAGCAGTTCTTC,CASSSERGSYNEQFF,TRBD2,TRBJ2-1,TRBV5-1,NA
TGTGCCAGCAGCCCCGGGACTAGCGGGACCGAGCAGTTCTTC,CASSPGTSGTEQFF,TRBD2,TRBJ2-1,TRBV2,NA
TGTGCCAGCAGCTTAGATCGGGCAGGGATCACCGGGGAGCTGTTTTTT,CASSLDRAGITGELFF,NA,TRBJ2-2,TRBV11-2,NA
TGTGCCAGAAGCTTAAAGCCAGATACGCAGTATTTT,CARSLKPDTQYF,NA,TRBJ2-3,TRBV5-3,NA
TGTGCCAGTAGTATAGTAGGGGGGAATCAGCCCCAGCATTTT,CASSIVGGNQPQHF,NA,TRBJ1-5,TRBV19,NA
TGTGCCTGGAGCTGGGAAATCTCGAGCTATGAGCAGTTCTTC,CAWSWEISSYEQFF,NA,TRBJ2-1,TRBV30,NA
TGCGCCAGCAGCCCCGGGAGGGCCGTTGGGGAGACCCAGTACTTC,CASSPGRAVGETQYF,TRBD2,TRBJ2-5,TRBV5-1,NA
TGTGCCAGTAGCAGGGACGGATGGAACACTGAAGCTTTCTTT,CASSRDGWNTEAFF,NA,TRBJ1-1,TRBV19,once
TGTGCCAGCAGTTTAACTAGTCCCTACGAGCAGTACTTC,CASSLTSPYEQYF,NA,TRBJ2-7,TRBV28,NA
TGTGCCAGCAGCGTATCGACTAGCGGGGATACCTACGAGCAGTACTTC,CASSVSTSGDTYEQYF,TRBD2,TRBJ2-7,TRBV9,NA
TGTGCCAGCAGCCAAGATCTGAGAGGGAATGAAAAACTGTTTTTT,CASSQDLRGNEKLFF,NA,TRBJ1-4,TRBV4-2,NA
TGCGCCAGCAGCACGGGACAGTCCGATTTTAATTACGAGCAGTACTTC,CASSTGQSDFNYEQYF,TRBD1,TRBJ2-7,TRBV5-1,NA
TGTGCCAGCAGCGTAGCTACCGGGAGGGTTAACTATGGCTACACCTTC,CASSVATGRVNYGYTF,NA,TRBJ1-2,TRBV9,NA
TGTGCCACCTATAATTTCGCGGGAAACACCATATATTTT,CATYNFAGNTIYF,NA,TRBJ1-3,TRBV28,few
TGTGCCAGCAGCGCCTCGGGACTAGACAATTACAATGAGCAGTTCTTC,CASSASGLDNYNEQFF,TRBD2,TRBJ2-1,TRBV28,NA
TGTGCCAGCAGTTTAAGGACTAGCGGGAGGCTCAGCAGTGAGCAGTTCTTC,CASSLRTSGRLSSEQFF,TRBD2,TRBJ2-1,TRBV28,NA
TGTGCCAGCAGTTACTCACCGGACAGGATCTATGGCTACACCTTC,CASSYSPDRIYGYTF,TRBD1,TRBJ1-2,TRBV6-5,NA
TGTGCCAGCAGCCCAGCTACTGAAGCTTTCTTT,CASSPATEAFF,NA,TRBJ1-1,TRBV16,few
TGCGCCAGCAGCCCCGGACTCTATAGGACGAACACTGAAGCTTTCTTT,CASSPGLYRTNTEAFF,NA,TRBJ1-1,TRBV5-1,once
TGCAGCGACGCGGGGGACAGCTACCCTGAAGCTTTCTTT,CSDAGDSYPEAFF,TRBD1,TRBJ1-1,TRBV29-1,NA
TGCGCCAGCAGCTTGGCCCTCAGGACTACTAAGTTCCCCTCCTACGAGCAGTACTTC,CASSLALRTTKFPSYEQYF,NA,TRBJ2-7,TRBV5-1,NA
TGCGCCAGCAGCAGGTCGACAGGGTACGAGCAGTACTTC,CASSRSTGYEQYF,TRBD1,TRBJ2-7,TRBV5-1,NA
TGTGCCAGCAAGACAGGGGATTTTGGAAAACTGTTTTTT,CASKTGDFGKLFF,TRBD1,TRBJ1-4,TRBV28,NA
TGTGCCAGCAGCGCTGGGACAGTAAGTGGCGGGGAGCTGTTTTTT,CASSAGTVSGGELFF,TRBD1,TRBJ2-2,TRBV9,NA
TGTGCCAGCAGCCGCGCACAGGGCCTTTTACCCTATGGCTACACCTTC,CASSRAQGLLPYGYTF,NA,TRBJ1-2,TRBV14,NA
TGTGCCAGCAGCCCAAAAAATGAGCAGTTCTTC,CASSPKNEQFF,NA,TRBJ2-1,TRBV2,NA
TGTGCCAGCAGCCAAGTAAGTGGGGACTCCTACGAGCAGTACTTC,CASSQVSGDSYEQYF,NA,TRBJ2-7,TRBV4-2,NA
TGTGCCAGCTCATCCGACGGGGATCAGCCCCAGCATTTT,CASSSDGDQPQHF,NA,TRBJ1-5,TRBV18,NA
TGTGCCATCAGTGAAGCCGGGACAGCGTATGGCTACACCTTC,CAISEAGTAYGYTF,TRBD1,TRBJ1-2,TRBV10-3,NA
TGTGCCAGCAGCTTAGGCGGGAGCGGCACAGATACGCAGTATTTT,CASSLGGSGTDTQYF,TRBD2,TRBJ2-3,TRBV11-2,NA
TGTGCCAGCTGTGACCAGGGAGGGGGCACTGAAGCTTTCTTT,CASCDQGGGTEAFF,NA,TRBJ1-1,TRBV2,many
TGTGCCAGCAGTTTCCTGTTGGGGGAGCTGTTTTTT,CASSFLLGELFF,NA,TRBJ2-2,TRBV28,NA
TGCGCCAGCAGGCGAGGCAGGGGATCTCAAGAGACCCAGTACTTC,CASRRGRGSQETQYF,NA,TRBJ2-5,TRBV5-1,NA
TGTGCCAGCTCACTCGCCTCGGGGGCAGATGGGCAGGACTTC,CASSLASGADGQDF,NA,TRBJ2-7,TRBV18,NA
TGTGCCAACAGCGGAAGCACAGATACGCAGTATTTT,CANSGSTDTQYF,NA,TRBJ2-3,TRBV19,NA